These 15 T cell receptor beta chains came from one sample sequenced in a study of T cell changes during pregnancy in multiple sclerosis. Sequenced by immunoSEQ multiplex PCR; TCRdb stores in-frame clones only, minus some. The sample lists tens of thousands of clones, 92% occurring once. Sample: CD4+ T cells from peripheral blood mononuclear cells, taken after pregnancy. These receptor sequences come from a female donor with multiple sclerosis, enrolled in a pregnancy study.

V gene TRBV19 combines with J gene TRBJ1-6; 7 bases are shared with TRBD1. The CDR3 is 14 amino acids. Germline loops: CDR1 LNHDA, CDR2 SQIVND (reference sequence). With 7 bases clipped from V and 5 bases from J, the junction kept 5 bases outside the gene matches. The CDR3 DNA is TGTGCCAGTAAGGTGGGACAGAATAATTCACCCCTCCACTTT. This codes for CASKVGQNNSPLHF.

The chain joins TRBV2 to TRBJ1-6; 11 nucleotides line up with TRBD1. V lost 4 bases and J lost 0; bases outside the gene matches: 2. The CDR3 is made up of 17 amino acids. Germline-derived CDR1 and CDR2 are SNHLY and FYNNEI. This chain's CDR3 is CASSAGTGGSYNSPLHF. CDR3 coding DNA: TGTGCCAGCAGTGCCGGGACAGGGGGCTCCTATAATTCACCCCTCCACTTT.

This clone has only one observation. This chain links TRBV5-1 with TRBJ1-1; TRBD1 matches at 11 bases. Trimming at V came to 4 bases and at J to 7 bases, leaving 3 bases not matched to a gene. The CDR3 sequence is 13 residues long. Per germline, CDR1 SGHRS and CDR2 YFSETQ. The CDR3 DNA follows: TGCGCCAGCAGCACCGGGACAGGGGGTGAAGCTTTCTTT. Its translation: CASSTGTGGEAFF.

The CDR3 is CASSPRRVSEAFF. DNA of the CDR3: TGTGCCAGCAGCCCCCGGCGGGTCTCTGAAGCTTTCTTT. The chain joins TRBV9 to TRBJ1-1, with D unresolved. Germline CDR1 reads SGDLS; CDR2 reads YYNGEE. V was cut by 4 bases and J by 6 bases, with 13 bases left in between. CDR3 length: 13 amino acids.

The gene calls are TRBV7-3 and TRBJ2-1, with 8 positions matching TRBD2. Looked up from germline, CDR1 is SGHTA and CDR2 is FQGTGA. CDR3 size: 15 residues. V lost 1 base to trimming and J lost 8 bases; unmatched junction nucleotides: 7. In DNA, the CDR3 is TGTGCCAGCAGCTTAAATCGGGGGGGCCTCTATGAGCAGTTCTTC. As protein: CASSLNRGGLYEQFF.

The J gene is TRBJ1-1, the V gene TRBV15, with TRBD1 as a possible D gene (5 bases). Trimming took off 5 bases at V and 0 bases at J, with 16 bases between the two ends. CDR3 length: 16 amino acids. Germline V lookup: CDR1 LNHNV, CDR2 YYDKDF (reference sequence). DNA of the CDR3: TGTGCCACCAGCGGAGCCCTGGGGGGAATGAACACTGAAGCTTTCTTT. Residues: CATSGALGGMNTEAFF.

The DNA of the CDR3 is TGTGCCAGCTCACCCACAGGGGGGCCTCACTACGAGCAGTACTTC. Residues: CASSPTGGPHYEQYF. This chain uses TRBV18 with TRBJ2-7; the match to TRBD1 covers 8 bases. This CDR3 spans 15 amino acids. Germline assignment: CDR1 KGHSH and CDR2 LQKENI. After removal of 3 bases from V and 3 bases from J, the junction contained 7 bases not matched to a gene.

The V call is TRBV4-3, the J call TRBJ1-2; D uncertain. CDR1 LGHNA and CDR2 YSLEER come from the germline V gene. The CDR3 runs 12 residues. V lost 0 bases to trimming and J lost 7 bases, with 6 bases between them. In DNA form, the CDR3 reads TGCGCCAGCAGCCAAGAGGGCATTGGCTACACCTTC. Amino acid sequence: CASSQEGIGYTF.

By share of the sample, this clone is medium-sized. Written as DNA, the CDR3 is TGTGCCAGTAGACAGGCCGCTAGATTCACAGATACGCAGTATTTT. It encodes CASRQAARFTDTQYF. The V call is TRBV19, the J call TRBJ2-3; possible D gene TRBD1, 5 bases. From germline, CDR1 is LNHDA and CDR2 SQIVND (reference sequence). Trimming stripped 6 bases from V and 2 bases from J, with 15 bases between. This CDR3 contains 15 residues. The whole variable domain, filled in from reference TRBV19 and TRBJ2-3, reads DGGITQSPKYLFRKEGQNVTLSCEQNLNHDAMYWYRQDPGQGLRLIYYSQIVNDFQKGDIAEGYSVSREKKESFPLTVTSAQKNPTAFYLCASRQAARFTDTQYFGPGTRLTVL.

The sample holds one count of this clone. The CDR3 here is CASSSGTANTEAFF. The CDR3 DNA is TGTGCCAGCAGTTCCGGGACAGCGAACACTGAAGCTTTCTTT. The gene calls are TRBV6-5 and TRBJ1-1; 7 nucleotides agree with TRBD1. The V gene's germline CDR1 is MNHEY and CDR2 SVGAGI. This CDR3 has 14 residues. With 4 bases clipped from V and 1 base from J, the junction kept 3 bases outside the gene matches.

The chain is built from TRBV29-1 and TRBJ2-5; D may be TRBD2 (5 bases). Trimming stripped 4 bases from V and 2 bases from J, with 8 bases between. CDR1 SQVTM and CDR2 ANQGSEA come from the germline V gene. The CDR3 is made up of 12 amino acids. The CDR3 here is CSVGGMQETQYF. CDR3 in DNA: TGCAGCGTTGGAGGGATGCAAGAGACCCAGTACTTC.

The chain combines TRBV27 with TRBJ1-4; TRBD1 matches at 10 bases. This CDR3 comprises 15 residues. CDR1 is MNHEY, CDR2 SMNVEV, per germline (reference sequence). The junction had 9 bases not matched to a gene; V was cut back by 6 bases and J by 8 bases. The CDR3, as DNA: TGTGCCAGCAGCTTGGCCGGGACAGGGGCCGAAAAACTGTTTTTT. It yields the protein CASSLAGTGAEKLFF.

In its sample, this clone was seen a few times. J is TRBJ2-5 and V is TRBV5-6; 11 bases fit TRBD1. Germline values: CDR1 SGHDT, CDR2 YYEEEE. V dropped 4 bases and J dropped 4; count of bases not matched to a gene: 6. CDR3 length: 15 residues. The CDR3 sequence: CASSLGGTGGETQYF. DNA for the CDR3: TGTGCCAGCAGCCTTGGGGGGACAGGGGGAGAGACCCAGTACTTC. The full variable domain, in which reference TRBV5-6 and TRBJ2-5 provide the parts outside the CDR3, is DAGVTQSPTHLIKTRGQQVTLRCSPKSGHDTVSWYQQALGQGPQFIFQYYEEEERQRGNFPDRFSGHQFPNYSSELNVNALLLGDSALYLCASSLGGTGGETQYFGPGTRLLVL.

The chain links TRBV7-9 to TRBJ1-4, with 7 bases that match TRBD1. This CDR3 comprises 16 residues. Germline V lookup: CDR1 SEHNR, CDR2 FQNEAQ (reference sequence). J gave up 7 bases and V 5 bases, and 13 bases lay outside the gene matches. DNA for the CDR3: TGTGCCAGCAGCCAGGGGGTATATCAACGGGTTGAAAAACTGTTTTTT. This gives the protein CASSQGVYQRVEKLFF.

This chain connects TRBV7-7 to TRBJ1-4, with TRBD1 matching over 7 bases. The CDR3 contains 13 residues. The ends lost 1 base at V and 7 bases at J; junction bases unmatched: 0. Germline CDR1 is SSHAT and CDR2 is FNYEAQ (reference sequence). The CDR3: CASSLDRGEKLFF. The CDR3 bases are TGTGCCAGCAGCTTAGACAGGGGTGAAAAACTGTTTTTT.